A single sample gave rise to the 31 T cell receptor beta chains below, sequenced in a study of blood T cells in healthy people across ages. Combining a sample-barcoded 5' primer with a J-beta primer mix, a second PCR ran for about 6 to 11 cycles. TCRdb redid the calling of the 5' RACE reads with MiXCR, one entry per CDR3 protein. Among over 1,200,000 distinct CDR3 sequences listed, roughly 60% were seen once. Input material: blood. Receptors originate from a man aged 18 to 30 in good health.

The rearrangement joins TRBV7-9 to TRBJ1-1; D is unclear. The CDR3 spans 15 residues. Germline V CDR1 and CDR2: SEHNR, FQNEAQ (reference sequence). Trimming removed 5 bases at V and 2 bases at J, with 15 bases between. Here the CDR3 DNA reads TGTGCCAGCAGCCGCACGCGTCCACCAAACACTGAAGCTTTCTTT. Protein: CASSRTRPPNTEAFF. Using reference TRBV7-9 and TRBJ1-1 for the parts outside the CDR3, the full variable domain is DTGVSQNPRHKITKRGQNVTFRCDPISEHNRLYWYRQTLGQGPEFLTYFQNEAQLEKSRLLSDRFSAERPKGSFSTLEIQRTEQGDSAMYLCASSRTRPPNTEAFFGQGTRLTVV.

This chain connects TRBV6-1 to TRBJ1-4, with 8 bases that match TRBD1. CDR1 is MNHNS, CDR2 SASEGT, per germline. This CDR3 region has 14 residues. Trimming removed 5 bases from V and 7 bases from J; junction bases left unmatched: 6. The CDR3 sequence: CASSPDREGEKLFF. The CDR3 nucleotides read TGTGCCAGCAGTCCGGACAGGGAGGGTGAAAAACTGTTTTTT.

In this sample, this clonotype turned up a few times. The chain couples TRBV12-3 or TRBV12-4 to TRBJ2-6, with D possibly TRBD2 on 6 matching bases. The CDR3 is 17 amino acids. The V end was cut by 3 bases, the J end by 6 bases, with 18 bases between. For the CDR3, the DNA is TGTGCCAGCAGTTTCCTTAAATGGGGGGATGTGGCCAACGTCCTGACTTTC. As protein: CASSFLKWGDVANVLTF.

This clonotype was detected a few times. V gene TRBV6-5 combines with J gene TRBJ2-5; D tentatively fits TRBD1 or TRBD2 (6 bases each). Germline V gene data show CDR1 as MNHEY and CDR2 as SVGAGI. V lost 2 bases and J lost 2, with 12 bases in between. The CDR3 length is 15 residues. CDR3 sequence: CASSYGGRPQETQYF. CDR3 sequence (DNA): TGTGCCAGCAGTTACGGGGGGCGCCCTCAAGAGACCCAGTACTTC.

This clonotype was seen a handful of times. CDR3 DNA: TGCAGTGCCACTACCCCGGACAGCTATGGCTACACCTTC. It translates to CSATTPDSYGYTF. This sequence joins TRBV20-1 and TRBJ1-2, with a tentative D call TRBD1 (6 bases). The CDR3 is 13 amino acids. CDR1 DFQATT and CDR2 SNEGSKA come from the germline V gene (reference sequence). Between the trimmed V and J ends, which lost 6 bases and 4 bases, there was a span of 15 bases.

The chain employs TRBV20-1 and TRBJ2-1, with D unclear. Germline lookup yields CDR1 DFQATT and CDR2 SNEGSKA (reference sequence). The ends were cut back, 6 bases at V and 0 bases at J, with 18 bases in the middle. The CDR3 totals 16 residues. The chain's CDR3 is CSAPRSRASSYNEQFF. Written as DNA, the CDR3 is TGCAGTGCCCCCCGAAGTCGAGCGAGCTCCTACAATGAGCAGTTCTTC.

The rearrangement links TRBV21-1 to TRBJ2-5. TRBV21-1 is assigned pseudogene status. The CDR3 has 14 amino acids. DNA of the CDR3: TGTGCCAGCAGCAAAGGGCACAACCAAGAGACCCAGTACTTC. Amino acids: CASSKGHNQETQYF.

This chain joins TRBV6-2 or TRBV6-3 and TRBJ2-4; D unresolved. V was pared by 4 bases and J by 14 bases, with 15 bases between. CDR1 and CDR2 from the germline V gene are MNHEY and SVGEGT. The CDR3 covers 12 residues. This chain's CDR3 is CASSLRHGWKYF. DNA for the CDR3: TGTGCCAGCAGTTTACGACATGGATGGAAGTACTTC.

This sequence joins TRBV6-4 and TRBJ2-1; 8 bases agree with TRBD1. V shed 2 bases, J shed 4 bases, and the junction held 7 bases outside the gene matches. Germline V lookup: CDR1 MRHNA, CDR2 SNTAGT. The CDR3 spans 16 residues. CDR3 amino acids: CASSDGAGGSYNEQFF. The CDR3 DNA reads TGTGCCAGCAGTGACGGGGCAGGGGGCTCTTACAATGAGCAGTTCTTC.

This rearrangement joins TRBV20-1 to TRBJ2-5, with D unclear. From germline, CDR1 is DFQATT and CDR2 SNEGSKA (reference sequence). CDR3 size: 13 residues. Trimming removed 5 bases at V and 2 bases at J, with 12 bases between. The CDR3 DNA reads TGCAGTGCTGCTAGGGTGGGTCAAGAGACCCAGTACTTC. This codes for CSAARVGQETQYF.

J is TRBJ2-5 and V is TRBV6-5; 7 positions agree with TRBD2. In germline, CDR1 is MNHEY, CDR2 SVGAGI. This CDR3 contains 15 residues. With 7 bases clipped from V and 2 bases from J, the junction kept 10 bases outside the gene matches. The DNA of the CDR3 is TGTGCCAGCACCCCAGGGCTAGCGGTACAAGAGACCCAGTACTTC. It yields the protein CASTPGLAVQETQYF.

CDR3 bases: TGTGCCAGCAGTTTAGGGGGGGCGAATTCACCCCTCCACTTT. Translated, it gives CASSLGGANSPLHF. The rearrangement joins TRBV12-3 or TRBV12-4 to TRBJ1-6, with TRBD1 as a possible D gene (6 bases). The CDR3 runs 14 residues. V lost 1 base to trimming and J lost 7 bases, with 8 bases between them.

The rearrangement uses TRBV2 and TRBJ1-4; no reliable D call. Germline CDR1 reads SNHLY; CDR2 reads FYNNEI. The CDR3 has 13 amino acids. Trimming removed 6 bases from V and 8 bases from J, with 13 bases in between. CDR3 amino acids: CASSVYQREKLFF. The CDR3 nucleotides are TGTGCCAGCAGCGTATATCAGCGAGAAAAACTGTTTTTT.

The chain links TRBV14 to TRBJ2-5; either TRBD1 or TRBD2 may supply D (5 bases each). The CDR3 totals 13 residues. The germline gives CDR1 SGHDN, CDR2 FVKESK. The ends were cut back, 5 bases at V and 5 bases at J, with 12 bases in the middle. The CDR3 sequence: CASSWGPGETQYF. CDR3 nucleotides: TGTGCCAGCAGCTGGGGACCAGGCGAGACCCAGTACTTC.

CDR3 loop: CASTRGPGASHSPLHF. The CDR3 bases are TGTGCCAGCACCAGGGGGCCTGGGGCCTCCCACTCACCCCTCCACTTT. V is TRBV28 and J is TRBJ1-6, with 8 bases fitting TRBD1. The CDR3 is 16 amino acids. CDR1 is MDHEN and CDR2 is SYDVKM in the germline V gene. V shed 7 bases, J shed 10 bases, and the junction held 15 bases outside the gene matches.

V and J are TRBV4-2 and TRBJ1-6; a weak D match, TRBD1 (5 bases). V lost 4 bases and J 4 bases, leaving 14 bases between the germline ends. This CDR3 comprises 16 residues. Germline lookup yields CDR1 LGHNA and CDR2 YNFKEQ. CDR3 nucleotide sequence: TGTGCCAGCAGCCGACGATCGGACACTTATAATTCACCCCTCCACTTT. The encoded protein is CASSRRSDTYNSPLHF.

This clonotype was detected a few times. The chain carries TRBV29-1 and TRBJ2-5; tentative D call: TRBD2 (6 bases). Germline V gene data show CDR1 as SQVTM and CDR2 as ANQGSEA. This CDR3 contains 15 residues. Trimming removed 7 bases from V and 5 bases from J, with 23 bases in between. This CDR3 reads CSAVLAGDSVETQYF. The CDR3 DNA reads TGCAGCGCCGTTCTTGCCGGGGACTCGGTGGAGACCCAGTACTTC.

The CDR3 nucleotides are TGCGCCAGCAGCCAAGCCCCCGGTCAGGATACGCAGTATTTT. Its translation is CASSQAPGQDTQYF. This chain links TRBV4-1 with TRBJ2-3, with D hard to call. In germline, CDR1 is MGHRA, CDR2 YSYEKL. The length of the CDR3 is 14 residues. V was pared by 1 base and J by 6 bases, with 11 bases between.

V is TRBV20-1 and J is TRBJ2-1; D might be TRBD2 (5 bases). Per the germline V gene, CDR1 is DFQATT and CDR2 is SNEGSKA (reference sequence). The CDR3 is 13 residues long. Deletions cut 6 bases from V and 2 bases from J, with 11 bases between. The CDR3 bases are TGCAGTGCCGACGGGGATCCCTACAATGAGCAGTTCTTC. Its protein product is CSADGDPYNEQFF.

Only a few counts were recorded for this clonotype. V usage is TRBV5-6 and J usage is TRBJ2-7; D gene uncertain. This CDR3 region has 15 residues. Deletions cut 4 bases from V and 1 base from J, with 15 bases between. CDR1 is SGHDT and CDR2 is YYEEEE in the germline V gene. CDR3 loop: CASSPVIGESYEQYF. The CDR3 DNA reads TGTGCCAGCAGCCCCGTAATCGGAGAGTCCTACGAGCAGTACTTC.

This clonotype was observed a few times. The V call is TRBV20-1, the J call TRBJ1-6; D remains unclear. Trimming removed 4 bases at V and 7 bases at J, with 17 bases between. The CDR3 has 15 residues. The germline V gene encodes CDR1 DFQATT and CDR2 SNEGSKA (reference sequence). CDR3 loop: CSATVRDLRNSPLHF. CDR3 sequence (DNA): TGCAGTGCTACGGTCCGAGACTTGCGGAATTCACCCCTCCACTTT.

The rearrangement links TRBV20-1 to TRBJ2-4, with D perhaps given as TRBD1 or TRBD2 (5 bases each). The J call could be wrong; TRBJ2-7 is a better fit for the DNA end. The CDR3 is 15 amino acids. Germline CDR1 reads DFQATT; CDR2 reads SNEGSKA (reference sequence). CDR3: CSARPLPGPAYEQYF. The CDR3 DNA follows: TGCAGTGCTAGACCTTTACCGGGACCAGCCTACGAGCAGTACTTC.

In its sample, this clonotype was seen once. V and J are TRBV20-1 and TRBJ2-1, with a possible D match to TRBD2 (7 bases). This CDR3 comprises 12 residues. CDR1 is DFQATT and CDR2 is SNEGSKA in the germline V gene (reference sequence). V dropped 7 bases and J dropped 2 bases, with 9 bases sitting between them. The CDR3, as DNA: TGCAGTGGGGAGGGGGCCTACAATGAGCAGTTCTTC. Translating it yields CSGEGAYNEQFF.

In nucleotides, the CDR3 is TGTGCCAGCAGTTTAGTCTTTAGCGGGGGGGCATCCGATACGCAGTATTTT. Translating it yields CASSLVFSGGASDTQYF. This chain uses TRBV28 with TRBJ2-3; 11 nucleotides agree with TRBD2. CDR1 is MDHEN and CDR2 is SYDVKM in the germline V gene. This CDR3 has 17 residues. Trimming removed 2 bases from V and 6 bases from J; junction bases left unmatched: 10.

This clonotype has only a few counts. The chain employs TRBV3-1 and TRBJ2-5; D not resolved. The V end was cut by 0 bases, the J end by 4 bases, with 6 bases between. Germline V gives CDR1 LGHDT, CDR2 YNNKEL (reference sequence). The CDR3 is made up of 13 amino acids. The CDR3 protein is CASSQDLLETQYF. Written as DNA, the CDR3 is TGTGCCAGCAGCCAAGATCTGTTAGAGACCCAGTACTTC.

This rearrangement joins TRBV5-1 to TRBJ2-5; D gene uncertain. CDR1 is SGHRS, CDR2 YFSETQ, per germline. The ends were cut back, 3 bases at V and 5 bases at J, with 17 bases in the middle. This CDR3 comprises 15 residues. The CDR3 DNA follows: TGCGCCAGCAGCTCGATGTTAGGGCGGATGGAGACCCAGTACTTC. This sequence encodes CASSSMLGRMETQYF. Filled out from reference TRBV5-1 and TRBJ2-5, the complete variable domain reads KAGVTQTPRYLIKTRGQQVTLSCSPISGHRSVSWYQQTPGQGLQFLFEYFSETQRNKGNFPGRFSGRQFSNSRSEMNVSTLELGDSALYLCASSSMLGRMETQYFGPGTRLLVL.

The CDR3 DNA reads as TGTGCCAGCAGTATCCTAGGGGGGTCTACTGAAGCTAACTATGGCTACACCTTC. Its protein is CASSILGGSTEANYGYTF. The chain couples TRBV27 to TRBJ1-2, with D perhaps matching TRBD1 (6 bases). The germline V gene has CDR1 MNHEY and CDR2 SMNVEV (reference sequence). The CDR3 is 18 residues long. The germline V and J ends were trimmed by 5 bases and 0 bases, with 22 bases remaining between them.

The chain joins TRBV20-1 to TRBJ1-1; 7 nucleotides agree with TRBD1. Germline CDR1 reads DFQATT; CDR2 reads SNEGSKA (reference sequence). Trimming took 3 bases from V and 2 from J; bases not matched to a gene: 9. The CDR3 length is 15 residues. CDR3 amino acids: CSARPPGQTNTEAFF. CDR3 sequence (DNA): TGCAGTGCTAGGCCTCCGGGACAGACAAACACTGAAGCTTTCTTT.

This clonotype occurred a few times. CDR3 nucleotides: TGTGCCAGCAGTCCTCAAGGAGGGGGCGTGGGGGATACGCAGTATTTT. Protein: CASSPQGGGVGDTQYF. The chain joins TRBV11-2 to TRBJ2-3, with a possible D match to TRBD1 (7 bases). From germline, CDR1 is SGHAT and CDR2 FQNNGV. The CDR3 contains 16 residues. Deletions cut 6 bases from V and 6 bases from J, with 22 bases between.

The chain links TRBV12-3 or TRBV12-4 to TRBJ2-1; D unresolved. V was shortened by 5 bases and J by 7 bases, with 18 bases between the two germline ends. The CDR3 loop spans 15 amino acids. The CDR3, as DNA: TGTGCCAGCAGTACGGATCGCGACGGGTGGAATGAGCAGTTCTTC. Protein: CASSTDRDGWNEQFF.

This clonotype was seen only a few times. V is TRBV11-2 and J is TRBJ1-2; 8 bases match TRBD1. Germline V lookup: CDR1 SGHAT, CDR2 FQNNGV. The CDR3 contains 14 residues. The ends lost 5 bases at V and 6 bases at J; junction bases unmatched: 8. The CDR3 sequence: CASSARQGRDGYTF. The CDR3 region has the DNA TGTGCCAGCAGCGCGAGACAGGGGAGGGATGGCTACACCTTC.